The sequence of this T cell receptor beta chain was determined in a study of blood T cell repertoires in COVID-19. Turning to the study itself: T cells, B-cell-depleted T cells, or PBMCs supplied cDNA or gDNA.

This study enrolled people aged roughly 18 to 90 from about 26 US geographic areas. Allocation to cohorts depended on clinical history reported by the participants. Two negative PCRs, clearance, or symptom resolution characterized the recovered Cohort 3 donors. The data were produced by immunoSEQ multiplex PCR, yet TCRdb's version contains in-frame clones alone and is incomplete. The repertoire consists of about 220,000 clones, with 70% to 85% occurring once and the leading ten covering roughly 3.5%. V was trimmed by 0 bases and J by 2 bases, leaving 4 bases between them. The germline CDR1 and CDR2 sequences are LGHNA and YSLEER. This CDR3 region has 14 residues.

The sequenced sample consisted of PBMCs or T cells enriched from blood (not recorded which). This sequence joins TRBV4-3 and TRBJ2-2, with D hard to call. This sequence was found in a woman in her fifties or sixties who had recovered from COVID-19. The CDR3 protein is CASSQEHNTGELFF. Here the CDR3 DNA reads TGCGCCAGCAGCCAAGAACACAACACCGGGGAGCTGTTTTTT.